This entry concerns a single T cell receptor (beta chain). The use of a sample-barcoded 5' primer and a J-beta primer mix characterized a second PCR of roughly 6 to 11 cycles. TCRdb re-analysed the 5' RACE reads in MiXCR, keeping a single row per CDR3 protein. The sample has 600,000 to 650,000 distinct CDR3 sequences, about 54% seen once. This record belongs to a study of blood T cells in healthy people across ages. The total RNA that was extracted per sample amounted to at least 5 micrograms. Unmatched junction bases numbered 4, after V lost 1 base and J lost 0 bases. The CDR3 totals 18 residues. The germline V gene has CDR1 LGHDT and CDR2 YNNKEL (reference sequence).

This clonotype originated in a man between 60 and 75 years old in good health. Input material: blood. J is TRBJ2-1 and V is TRBV3-1; the match to TRBD2 covers 12 bases. CDR3 DNA: TGTGCCAGCAGCCAAGGGACTAGCGGGGCTCTCTCCTACAATGAGCAGTTCTTC. Translation gives CASSQGTSGALSYNEQFF.